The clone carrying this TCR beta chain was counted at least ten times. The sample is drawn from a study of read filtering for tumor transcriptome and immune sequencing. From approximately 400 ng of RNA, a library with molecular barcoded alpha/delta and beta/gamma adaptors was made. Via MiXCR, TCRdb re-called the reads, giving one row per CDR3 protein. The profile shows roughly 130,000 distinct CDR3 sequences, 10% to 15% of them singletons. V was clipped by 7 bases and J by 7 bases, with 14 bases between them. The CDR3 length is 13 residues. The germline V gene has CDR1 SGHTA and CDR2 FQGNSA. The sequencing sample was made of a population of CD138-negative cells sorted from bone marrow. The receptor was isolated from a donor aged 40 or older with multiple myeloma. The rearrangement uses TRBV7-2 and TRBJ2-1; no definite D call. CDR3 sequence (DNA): TGTGCCAGCACCTCCGTCGGCGTTAATGAGCAGTTCTTC. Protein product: CASTSVGVNEQFF.